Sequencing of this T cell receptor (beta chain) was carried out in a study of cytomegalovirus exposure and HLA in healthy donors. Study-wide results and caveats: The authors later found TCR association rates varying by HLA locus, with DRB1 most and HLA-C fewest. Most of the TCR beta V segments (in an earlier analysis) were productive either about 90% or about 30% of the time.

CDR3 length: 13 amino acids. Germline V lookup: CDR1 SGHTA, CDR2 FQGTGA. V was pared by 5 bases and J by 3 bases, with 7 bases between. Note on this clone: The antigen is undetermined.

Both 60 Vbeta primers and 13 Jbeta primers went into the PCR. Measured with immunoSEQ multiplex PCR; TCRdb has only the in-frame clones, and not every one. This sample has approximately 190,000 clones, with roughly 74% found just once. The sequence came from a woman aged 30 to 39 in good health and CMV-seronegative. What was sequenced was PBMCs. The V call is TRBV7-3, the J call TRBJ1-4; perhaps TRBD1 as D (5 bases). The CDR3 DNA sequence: TGTGCCAGCAGCCAGGGTCCTAATGAAAAACTGTTTTTT. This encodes CASSQGPNEKLFF.